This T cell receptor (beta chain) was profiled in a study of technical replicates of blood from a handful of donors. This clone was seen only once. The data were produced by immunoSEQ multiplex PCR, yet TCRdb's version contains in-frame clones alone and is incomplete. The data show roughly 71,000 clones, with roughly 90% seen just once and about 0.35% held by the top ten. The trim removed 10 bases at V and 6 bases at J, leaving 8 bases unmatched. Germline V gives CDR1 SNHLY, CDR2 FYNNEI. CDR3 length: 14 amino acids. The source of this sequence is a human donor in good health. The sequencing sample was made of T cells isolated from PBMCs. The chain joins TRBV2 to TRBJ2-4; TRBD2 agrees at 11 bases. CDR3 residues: CAINSGTSGNIQYF. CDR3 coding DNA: TGTGCCATCAATTCCGGGACTAGCGGAAACATTCAGTACTTC.